This TCR beta chain comes out of a study of OX40 agonist ivuxolimab in advanced cancers. With regard to the full study: The costimulatory receptor OX40 (CD134) was targeted by ivuxolimab, a fully human IgG2 agonistic monoclonal antibody. Intravenous ivuxolimab was administered to patients every 2 weeks at six dose levels: 0.01, 0.1, 0.3, 1.5, 3 and 10 mg/kg. Among the roughly 52 dose-escalation patients, about 20 had hepatocellular carcinoma, approximately 15 melanoma, 9 renal cell carcinoma and 9 head and neck cancer. The dose-escalation cohort was 82.7% male with a mean age of around 64 years, ranging from roughly 23 to 80. Patients were allowed to have had prior anti-PD-1, anti-PD-L1 or anti-CTLA-4 therapy, and approximately 39% of the dose-escalation patients had been treated with checkpoint inhibitors. Partial responses occurred in three dose-escalation patients, of whom one had hepatocellular carcinoma and two had cutaneous melanoma. The purpose of peripheral TCRbeta sequencing was to test whether ivuxolimab changed TCR sequence diversity and led to clonal T-cell expansion. The paper describes the monotherapy dose-escalation part (N ≈ 51 patients) of the phase I trial of ivuxolimab. Broader findings and caveats from the paper: Low levels of normalized T-cell clonal expansion were also seen in some nonresponding patients. The antigen specificity of the peripheral T cells that underwent clonal expansion was not determined. In partial responders in the 0.1-3.0 mg/kg groups, normalized peripheral clonal expansion was found to be among the lowest, especially among CD8+ T cells. At doses of 0.1 to 3.0 mg/kg, clonal expansion of both CD4+ and CD8+ blood T cells was observed from baseline to week 6. After ivuxolimab, CD8+ T cells had more expanded clones than CD4+ T cells on average.

The trial excluded patients who had a history of autoimmune disease or were on systemic immunosuppression. Peripheral blood for TCR sequencing was drawn from every dose cohort at baseline, at cycle 4 day 1 and at cycle 7 day 1. Samples came from an open-label, multicenter, first-in-human phase I dose-escalation trial of ivuxolimab. Adults with locally advanced or metastatic head and neck squamous cell, hepatocellular, melanoma or renal cell carcinoma were enrolled in the trial. Before TCR sequencing, CD4+ T cells and CD8+ T cells were sorted from peripheral blood as separate populations. From the cysteine through the phenylalanine, the CDR3 covers 15 amino acids. Of the read, only the CDR3 DNA is kept; its 45 bases are in frame from base 1. V is pruned by 2 bases and J by 6 bases, leaving 6 bases of the junction without a gene match. Looking up the germline V gene (reference sequence) yields CDR1 GTSNPN and CDR2 SVGIG.

Genomic DNA was extracted from sorted cells for sequencing of the TCRbeta CDR3 region. The immunoSEQ Assay was used for sequencing of TCRbeta CDR3 regions. Drawn from immuneACCESS, this table holds only the in-frame rearrangements with V and J called that TCRdb kept. Clones are partly lost; checked studies trace under half to an unresolved V gene and leave the rest unexplained. This sample has around 50,000 clones in its table, and more than 70% of those were observed once. The ten largest clones capture about 0.58% of the sample. To note about this clone: This clone's antigen is unknown. It has no much larger one-base neighbor in the sample; base qualities were not kept.

The source of this sequence is an adult with an advanced solid tumor such as melanoma, head and neck, liver or kidney cancer. The chain was built from TRBV30 and TRBJ1-5; 11 middle bases align to TRBD1. Source: CD4+ or CD8+ T cells sorted from blood, taken in a trial of the OX40 agonist ivuxolimab. This receptor carries the CDR3 CAWSKDRGHVQPQHF. The base sequence is TGTGCCTGGAGTAAGGACAGGGGGCACGTTCAGCCCCAGCATTTT.